This T cell receptor beta chain was recovered during a study of cytomegalovirus exposure and HLA in healthy donors. The study's findings and limits: No immune exposure information besides CMV serostatus was available. Under in vitro conditions, a few CMV-associated chains were confirmed as specific for CMV antigens. Listed as cytomegalovirus-associated were 150 to 200 TCR beta chains.

Sampled while nominally healthy, donors likely had unrecorded immune exposures. PCR was performed using 60 Vbeta and 13 Jbeta primers. Sequencing was performed with immunoSEQ multiplex PCR; in TCRdb, only in-frame clones are kept and a portion is missing. The sample has fewer than 150,000 clones; around 80% are singletons. As regards this clone: Its target is unknown.

The CDR3 covers 14 residues. Looked up from germline, CDR1 is SNHLY and CDR2 is FYNNEI. V shed 2 bases and J shed 0 bases, with 7 bases lying between them. This TCR was sampled from a man aged 25 to 40 in good health and CMV-seronegative. The sample consisted of PBMCs. The V and J genes are TRBV2 and TRBJ1-2, with D unclear. The CDR3: CASSEYGANYGYTF. Here the CDR3 DNA reads TGTGCCAGCAGTGAATACGGGGCTAACTATGGCTACACCTTC.